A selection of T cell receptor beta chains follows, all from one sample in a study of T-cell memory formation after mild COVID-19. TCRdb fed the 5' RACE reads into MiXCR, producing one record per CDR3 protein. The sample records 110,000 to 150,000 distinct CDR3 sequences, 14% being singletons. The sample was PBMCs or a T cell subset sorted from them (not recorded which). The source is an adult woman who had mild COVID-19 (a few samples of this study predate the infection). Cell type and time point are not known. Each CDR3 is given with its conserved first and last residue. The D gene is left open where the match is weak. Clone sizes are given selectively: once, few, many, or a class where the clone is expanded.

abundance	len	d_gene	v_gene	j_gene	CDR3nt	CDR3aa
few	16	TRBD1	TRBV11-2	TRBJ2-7	TGTGCCAGCAGCTTAGGACTGGGACAGCTAGTCTACGAGCAGTACTTC	CASSLGLGQLVYEQYF
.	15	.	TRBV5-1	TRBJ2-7	TGCGCCAGCAGCTTCAGGCAGGGAAAGCCCTACGAGCAGTACTTC	CASSFRQGKPYEQYF
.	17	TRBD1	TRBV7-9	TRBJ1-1	TGTGCCAGCAGCCAACCGGGACAGGGAAGCCCGTGGACTGAAGCTTTCTTT	CASSQPGQGSPWTEAFF
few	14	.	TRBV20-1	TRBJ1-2	TGCAGCATAACTCCCGCGGGGGCTACCGATGGCTACACCTTC	CSITPAGATDGYTF
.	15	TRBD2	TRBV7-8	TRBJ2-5	TGTGCAAGCAGCCTAGCGGGAGTGGGTCGAGAGACCCAGTACTTC	CASSLAGVGRETQYF
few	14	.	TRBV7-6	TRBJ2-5	TGTGCCAGCAGTCCCCCCCAGCAGGTTGGGACCCAGTACTTC	CASSPPQQVGTQYF
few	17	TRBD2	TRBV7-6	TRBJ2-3	TGTGCCAGCAGCGCGCCGACTAGCGGGACTAGCACAGATACGCAGTATTTT	CASSAPTSGTSTDTQYF
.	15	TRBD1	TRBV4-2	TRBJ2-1	TGTGCCAGCAGCCAAGAGAGACAGGGGTACGGTGAGCAGTTCTTC	CASSQERQGYGEQFF
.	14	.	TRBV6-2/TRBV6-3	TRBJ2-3	TGTGCCAGCAGTTACTGGGCAAGCACAGATACGCAGTATTTT	CASSYWASTDTQYF
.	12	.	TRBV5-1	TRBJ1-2	TGCGCCAGCAGCTTGGAGTTCGATGGCTACACCTTC	CASSLEFDGYTF
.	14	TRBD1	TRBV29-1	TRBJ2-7	TGCAGCGTTCTTCAGGCCAGTCCAGGGGGCGAGCAGTACTTC	CSVLQASPGGEQYF
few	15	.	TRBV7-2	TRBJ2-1	TGTGCCAGCAGCTTACACGGGGGCTCCTACAATGAGCAGTTCTTC	CASSLHGGSYNEQFF
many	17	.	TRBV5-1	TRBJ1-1	TGCGCCAGCAGTTCTGAGCAGGACGACCTAATGAACACTGAAGCTTTCTTT	CASSSEQDDLMNTEAFF
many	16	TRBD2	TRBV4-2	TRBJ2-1	TGTGCCAGCAGCCAAGGTCTCGCGGGAGGGTACAATGAGCAGTTCTTC	CASSQGLAGGYNEQFF
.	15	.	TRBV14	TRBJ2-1	TGTGCCAGCAGCTCGGACCGCGGGGGCGTCAATGAGCAGTTCTTC	CASSSDRGGVNEQFF
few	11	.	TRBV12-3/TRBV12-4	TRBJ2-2	TGTGCCATAGTCTGGAGGGGGGAGCTGTTTTTT	CAIVWRGELFF
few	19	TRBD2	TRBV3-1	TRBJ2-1	TGTGCCAGCAGCCCAGGACTACAGCGGGAGACCGTTGTTAACAATGAGCAGTTCTTC	CASSPGLQRETVVNNEQFF
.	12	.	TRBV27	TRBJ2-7	TGTGCCAGCGGAGCAGGAGTCTACGAGCAGTACTTC	CASGAGVYEQYF
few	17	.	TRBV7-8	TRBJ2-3	TGTGCCAGCAGCTTCCGCAGGGGCACCCAATTCACAGATACGCAGTATTTT	CASSFRRGTQFTDTQYF
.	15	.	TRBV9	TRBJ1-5	TGTGCCAGCAGCGCCGGGGACAATAGCAATCAGCCCCAGCATTTT	CASSAGDNSNQPQHF
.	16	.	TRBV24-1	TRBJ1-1	TGTGCCACCAGTTGTGGGGCCCCCAACCCCAGTACTGAAGCTTTCTTT	CATSCGAPNPSTEAFF
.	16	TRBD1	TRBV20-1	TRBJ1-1	TGCAGTGCTAGAGATCAGGGGGCGTTCGATTACACTGAAGCTTTCTTT	CSARDQGAFDYTEAFF
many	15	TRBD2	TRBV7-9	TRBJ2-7	TGTGCCAGCAGCCCCGGGACTAGCGGGAGCTACGAGCAGTACTTC	CASSPGTSGSYEQYF
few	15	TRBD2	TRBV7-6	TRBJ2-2	TGTGCCAGCAGGAGGACTAGCGGGAACACCGGGGAGCTGTTTTTT	CASRRTSGNTGELFF
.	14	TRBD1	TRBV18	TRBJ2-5	TGTGCCAGCTCACCAGTGGGACAGGAAGAGACCCAGTACTTC	CASSPVGQEETQYF
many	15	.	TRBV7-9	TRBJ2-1	TGTGCCAGCAGCTTGAGTAGCGCCCTGTACAATGAGCAGTTCTTC	CASSLSSALYNEQFF
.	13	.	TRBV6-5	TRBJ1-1	TGTGCCAGCAGTTACTCGGAGGTAAATGAAGCTTTCTTT	CASSYSEVNEAFF